This T cell receptor beta chain was found in a study of shared clonotypes between healthy human individuals. General study findings and limits: A handful of donors held approximately 4.5% of naive CD4 clonotypes in common.

Per germline, CDR1 LGHNA and CDR2 YSLEER. The trim removed 0 bases at V and 2 bases at J, leaving 7 bases unmatched. The CDR3 totals 17 residues. CD45RO-negative cells were positively selected for CCR7, leaving out terminally differentiated effector memory CD45RA+ cells. The assay was immunoSEQ multiplex PCR, and TCRdb's table has in-frame clones only and misses some. The sample carries about 2 million clones, over 85% recorded once. As regards this clone: Its antigen remains unknown.

This sequence originates from a man younger than 30 in good health. Material: naive CD8+ T cells sorted from blood. This chain links TRBV4-3 with TRBJ2-4; TRBD1 matches 7 bases. CDR3 residues: CASSQDGTAYSKNIQYF. The CDR3 bases are TGCGCCAGCAGCCAAGATGGGACAGCATATTCCAAAAACATTCAGTACTTC.